A single sample gave rise to the 10 T cell receptor beta chains below, sequenced in a study of blood T cell repertoires in COVID-19. This table comes from immunoSEQ multiplex PCR, and its TCRdb copy is limited to in-frame clones, with some not included. The repertoire holds 95,000 to 150,000 clones, with 84% as singletons. Material: PBMCs or T cells enriched from blood (not recorded which). These receptors all come from a woman in her twenties or thirties who had recovered from COVID-19.

This clone was seen a single time. The chain recombines TRBV28 with TRBJ1-4, with a tentative D call TRBD1 (5 bases). The CDR3 contains 15 residues. Germline loops: CDR1 MDHEN, CDR2 SYDVKM. Between the trimmed V and J ends, which lost 2 bases and 3 bases, there was a span of 10 bases. CDR3 protein: CASSLIPGANEKLFF. The CDR3 nucleotides are TGTGCCAGCAGTTTAATCCCGGGGGCTAATGAAAAACTGTTTTTT. The whole variable domain, filled in from reference TRBV28 and TRBJ1-4, reads DVKVTQSSRYLVKRTGEKVFLECVQDMDHENMFWYRQDPGLGLRLIYFSYDVKMKEKGDIPEGYSVSREKKERFSLILESASTNQTSMYLCASSLIPGANEKLFFGSGTQLSVL.

V and J are TRBV5-8 and TRBJ2-7; 9 bases match TRBD2. CDR1 SGHTS and CDR2 YDEGEE come from the germline V gene. The CDR3 covers 15 residues. V was pared by 3 bases and J by 4 bases, with 8 bases of the junction left unmatched. The CDR3 sequence is CASSWMQSGGYEQYF. In nucleotides, the CDR3 is TGTGCCAGCAGCTGGATGCAGAGCGGGGGGTACGAGCAGTACTTC.

The chain links TRBV4-3 to TRBJ1-2, with 8 nucleotides matching TRBD1. The ends lost 2 bases at V and 7 bases at J; junction bases unmatched: 3. Germline V gene lookup returns CDR1 LGHNA and CDR2 YSLEER. This CDR3 is built from 13 residues. CDR3 loop: CASSQRQGSGYTF. In DNA, the CDR3 is TGCGCCAGCAGCCAACGACAGGGGAGTGGCTACACCTTC.

The J gene is TRBJ1-2, the V gene TRBV9; 10 bases are shared with TRBD1. After removal of 3 bases from V and 7 bases from J, the junction contained 6 bases not matched to a gene. The CDR3 consists of 14 residues. Germline V gives CDR1 SGDLS, CDR2 YYNGEE. The CDR3, as DNA: TGTGCCAGCAGCGAGACGACAGGGGGCTTTGGCTACACCTTC. Translating gives CASSETTGGFGYTF.

The rearrangement links TRBV10-3 to TRBJ2-1; D perhaps matches TRBD1 (5 bases). The CDR3 is 18 amino acids. Looked up from germline, CDR1 is ENHRY and CDR2 is SYGVKD. Between the trimmed V and J ends, which lost 0 bases and 0 bases, there was a span of 15 bases. The DNA for the CDR3 is TGTGCCATCAGTGAGTCGAGTAACGTCAGGGTCTCCTACAATGAGCAGTTCTTC. As protein: CAISESSNVRVSYNEQFF.

The chain couples TRBV5-1 to TRBJ2-7, with 7 nucleotides matching TRBD1. Per germline, CDR1 SGHRS and CDR2 YFSETQ. V trimming: 2 bases; J trimming: 7 bases; junction bases outside the gene matches: 3. CDR3 length equals 12 residues. This CDR3 is CASSLDRDEQYF. The DNA of the CDR3 is TGCGCCAGCAGCTTAGACAGGGATGAGCAGTACTTC.

This chain joins TRBV28 and TRBJ2-3; D is uncertain. V was clipped by 8 bases and J by 5 bases, with 11 bases between them. Germline lookup yields CDR1 MDHEN and CDR2 SYDVKM. The CDR3 runs 12 residues. CDR3 nucleotides: TGTGCCAGCGGCATTCTCAGAGATACGCAGTATTTT. Translating gives CASGILRDTQYF.

This clone was counted a few times. The rearrangement links TRBV7-3 to TRBJ2-1; 11 positions agree with TRBD2. The CDR3 consists of 15 residues. V shed 5 bases and J 7 bases; nucleotides not matched to a gene: 7. Per the germline V gene, CDR1 is SGHTA and CDR2 is FQGTGA. CDR3 DNA: TGTGCCAGCAGCACCACTAGCGGGAGTGGTAATGAGCAGTTCTTC. Its translation is CASSTTSGSGNEQFF.

J is TRBJ1-5 and V is TRBV6-2 or TRBV6-3; D is possibly TRBD1 (5 bases). Germline V CDR1 and CDR2: MNHEY, SVGEGT. Trimming left V 0 bases short and J 9 bases short, with 21 bases between. The CDR3 runs 17 residues. This CDR3 reads CASSYSRMERPGAPQHF. The CDR3 region has the DNA TGTGCCAGCAGTTACTCGAGGATGGAGAGACCTGGGGCGCCCCAGCATTTT.

The chain joins TRBV5-1 to TRBJ2-3; tentatively, D is TRBD1 (6 bases). Trimming removed 0 bases from V and 7 bases from J, with 9 bases in between. Germline assignment: CDR1 SGHRS and CDR2 YFSETQ. This CDR3 is 13 amino acids long. CDR3 DNA: TGCGCCAGCAGCTTGGAAACAGGGAATACGCAGTATTTT. This sequence encodes CASSLETGNTQYF.